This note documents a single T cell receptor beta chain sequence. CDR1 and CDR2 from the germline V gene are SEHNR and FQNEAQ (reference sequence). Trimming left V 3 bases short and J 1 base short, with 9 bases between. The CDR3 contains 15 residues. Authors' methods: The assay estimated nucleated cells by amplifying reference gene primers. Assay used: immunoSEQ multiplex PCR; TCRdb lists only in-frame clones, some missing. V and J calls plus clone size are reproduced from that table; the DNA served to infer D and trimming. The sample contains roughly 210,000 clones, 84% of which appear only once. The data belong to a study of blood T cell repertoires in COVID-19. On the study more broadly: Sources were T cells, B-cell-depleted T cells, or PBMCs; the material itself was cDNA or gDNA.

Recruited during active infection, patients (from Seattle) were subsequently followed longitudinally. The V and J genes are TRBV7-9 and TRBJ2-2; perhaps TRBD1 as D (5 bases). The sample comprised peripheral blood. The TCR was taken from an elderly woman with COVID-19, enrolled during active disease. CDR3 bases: TGTGCCAGCAGCTTTACTACAGGGAACACCGGGGAGCTGTTTTTT. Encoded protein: CASSFTTGNTGELFF.